The present TCR beta chain was sequenced within a study of human T cells and chemical hapten exposure. Looked up from germline, CDR1 is SGHVS and CDR2 is FQNEAQ. With V trimmed by 0 bases and J by 1 base, 7 bases remained unmatched. The CDR3 covers 17 residues. In this sample, this clonotype turned up a few times. Its cognate antigen is unknown. Original handling: There were a median of roughly 100,000 TCRs per sample, with a range from about 20,000 to 700,000. TCRdb re-called the RACE reads with MiXCR, one entry per CDR3 protein. TCRdb's processing, not the authors' own work, is the source of the V and J calls. The data show approximately 260,000 distinct CDR3 sequences, about 9.4% seen once. Regarding time point: pre-sensitization, week 0. The treatment was: therapeutic diphenylcyclopropenone sensitization with weekly scalp DPC. Sample donors consisted of patients with alopecia, aged 18 to 70 years, who were suitable for DPC.

Study-level points and caveats: Patch test score was positively correlated with the counts of TCRs that had expanded at PT1.

This receptor was obtained from a woman in her forties with alopecia areata. Some clones in this sample may be carry-over from other donors' samples. Sequenced here: whole blood, sampled in connection with sensitization to the hapten diphenylcyclopropenone (DPC). The chain employs TRBV7-8 and TRBJ2-3; 7 nucleotides match TRBD2. The CDR3 DNA is TGTGCCAGCAGCTTAGCGAGCGGGGACCACCGCACAGATACGCAGTATTTT. This translates into CASSLASGDHRTDTQYF.